Listed here is a single T cell receptor beta chain. Its antigen is not known. This sample is part of a study of CD8 T cells in Susac syndrome. Findings of the study overall: Only a relatively small number of individuals were included in the TCR sequencing and HLA analysis.

With random hexamers, reverse transcription was performed on about 0.5 to 1 ug of RNA. Amplification of TCR beta CDR3 was carried out by immunoSEQ multiplex PCR, which covered 54 Vbeta and 13 Jbeta segments. TCRdb redid the calling of the immunoSEQ multiplex PCR reads with MiXCR, one entry per CDR3 protein. Seen here are about 120,000 distinct CDR3 sequences, 94% observed once, and the top ten hold about 0.098%. Through negative isolation, CD4+ and CD8+ T cells were obtained, while TEMRA cells were enriched using FACS. The CDR3 contains 16 residues. After removal of 6 bases from V and 3 bases from J, the junction contained 8 bases not matched to a gene. In germline, CDR1 is MNHNS, CDR2 SASEGT.

Material for sequencing was CD4+ T cells from PBMCs. The chain uses TRBV6-1 and TRBJ1-6; 7 bases are shared with TRBD1. The clonotype comes from a human donor in good health. The CDR3 is CASSLEGGVYNSPLHF. The DNA of the CDR3 is TGTGCCAGCAGCCTCGAAGGGGGCGTCTATAATTCACCCCTCCACTTT.